This T cell receptor beta chain was retrieved from a study of blood T cell repertoires in COVID-19. The wider study: In each case, the material was cDNA or gDNA derived from T cells, B-cell-depleted T cells, or PBMCs.

Generated by immunoSEQ multiplex PCR, the TCRdb table keeps only in-frame clones and is missing some. The sample yields a few hundred thousand clones, 75% to 90% seen once. This sequence originates from a woman in her seventies with COVID-19, enrolled during active disease. Source material: peripheral blood.

In nucleotides, the CDR3 is TGTGCCAGCTCACCAGGGAGCCCGTTCTCTGGAAACACCATATATTTT. This encodes CASSPGSPFSGNTIYF. V usage is TRBV18 and J usage is TRBJ1-3, with no clear D. The CDR3 runs 16 residues. V lost 2 bases, J lost 0 bases, and 11 bases lay in between. Germline V CDR1 and CDR2: KGHSH, LQKENI.